These T cell receptor beta chains were read from a single sample in a study of T cells after yellow fever vaccination. TCRdb passed the 5' RACE reads through MiXCR, listing each CDR3 protein once. The table records over 300,000 distinct CDR3 sequences, around 6.8% of them present only once. Sequences were derived from PBMCs, sampled about 41 days after the first yellow fever vaccination. These receptors all come from a young man who received the YFV17D yellow fever vaccine. Both conserved end residues are part of each CDR3. A D gene is named only where the DNA matches it firmly. The size of a clone is reported for some rows only, either as once, few or many, or as a class for expanded clones.

v_call	d_call	j_call	clone_size	cdr3_nt	cdr3_aa
TRBV7-9	-	TRBJ2-5	few	TGTGCCAGCTTCAGGGTCACGGAGACCCAGTACTTC	CASFRVTETQYF
TRBV6-1	-	TRBJ2-3	-	TGTGCCAGCAGTCGGCAGGGGTTGGGTACGCAGTATTTT	CASSRQGLGTQYF
TRBV5-6	-	TRBJ2-3	many	TGTGCCAGCAGCATACATACAGGGTCTAGCACAGATACGCAGTATTTT	CASSIHTGSSTDTQYF
TRBV4-3	TRBD1	TRBJ2-7	few	TGCGCCAGCAGCCTGACCACGGGACAGGACTACGAGCAGTACTTC	CASSLTTGQDYEQYF
TRBV7-2	-	TRBJ1-1	few	TGTGCCAGCAGCCCTTACCCAGGGGCCACTGAAGCTTTCTTT	CASSPYPGATEAFF
TRBV7-9	-	TRBJ1-4	few	TGTGCCAGCCAGTGGCAGGGCCCTAATGAAAAACTGTTTTTT	CASQWQGPNEKLFF
TRBV5-4	-	TRBJ2-5	few	TGTGCCAGCAGCCCGTGGGGGGCAGAGACCCAGTACTTC	CASSPWGAETQYF
TRBV6-1	TRBD1	TRBJ1-6	few	TGTGCCAGCAGTCGTGACAGGGCGAATTCACCCCTCCACTTT	CASSRDRANSPLHF
TRBV20-1	-	TRBJ1-5	many	TGCAGTGCTAGTCCGATTCACCAGCCCCAGCATTTT	CSASPIHQPQHF
TRBV20-1	TRBD2	TRBJ2-3	few	TGCAGTGCTAGATTCAGCGGGGGTACAGATACGCAGTATTTT	CSARFSGGTDTQYF
TRBV20-1	TRBD2	TRBJ2-3	many	TGCAGTGCTAGAGTTCTAGCGGGGGTCACAGATACGCAGTATTTT	CSARVLAGVTDTQYF
TRBV12-3/TRBV12-4	-	TRBJ1-5	once	TGTGCCAGCACCATAGACAGGTGGACTCAGCCCCAGCATTTT	CASTIDRWTQPQHF
TRBV27	TRBD1	TRBJ1-1	few	TGTGCCAGCAGTCTAAATATCAGGGGGCCGGCTGAAGCTTTCTTT	CASSLNIRGPAEAFF
TRBV4-3	TRBD2	TRBJ2-7	few	TGCGCCAGCAGCCAGGGACTAGCGGTTTCCTACGAGCAGTACTTC	CASSQGLAVSYEQYF
TRBV20-1	TRBD2	TRBJ2-2	few	TGCAGTGCCAGCGTAGCGGGGATCACCGGGGAGCTGTTTTTT	CSASVAGITGELFF
TRBV5-1	-	TRBJ1-2	few	TGCGCCAGCAGCTTTTTCACTAACTATGGCTACACCTTC	CASSFFTNYGYTF
TRBV28	TRBD2	TRBJ2-1	-	TGTGCTTCCCTAGGAGCGGGGGGGTGGCATGAGCAGTTCTTC	CASLGAGGWHEQFF
TRBV4-2	-	TRBJ1-2	-	TGTGCCAGCAGCCGGACCAGCTACACCTTC	CASSRTSYTF
TRBV10-3	TRBD1	TRBJ2-2	-	TGTGCCATCAGTGAGTCCCCGGGACAGCAGGCGAACACCGGGGAGCTGTTTTTT	CAISESPGQQANTGELFF
TRBV5-1	-	TRBJ1-2	many	TGCGCCAGCAGCTTCAGCCAAGACTATGGCTACACCTTC	CASSFSQDYGYTF
TRBV18	-	TRBJ1-3	-	TGTGCCAGCTCACCTATCGGGTCCGCACAAGGAAACACCATATATTTT	CASSPIGSAQGNTIYF
TRBV4-1	TRBD1	TRBJ2-5	-	TGCGCCAGCAGCCGGACCGGGACAGGGAAAGAGACCCAGTACTTC	CASSRTGTGKETQYF
TRBV2	-	TRBJ2-7	-	TGTGCCAGCAGTAACGGTTTTCAGTCCTACGAGCAGTACTTC	CASSNGFQSYEQYF
TRBV20-1	-	TRBJ2-1	-	TGCAGTGCTAGCGGGGGCGGTTCCTACAATGAGCAGTTCTTC	CSASGGGSYNEQFF
TRBV5-1	-	TRBJ1-1	many	TGCGCCAGCAGCTTGGGTGGGCCCCGAGGGGCTTTCTTT	CASSLGGPRGAFF
TRBV5-1	TRBD1	TRBJ2-1	few	TGCGCCAGCTTCGAACAGGGGAATGAGCAGTTCTTC	CASFEQGNEQFF
TRBV20-1	TRBD2	TRBJ2-7	many	TGCAGTGCCCTAGCGGGGAGCTCCTACGAGCAGTACTTC	CSALAGSSYEQYF
TRBV7-6	-	TRBJ1-6	-	TGTGCCAGCAGCATCAGGGCAGGGGACTATAATTCACCCCTCCACTTT	CASSIRAGDYNSPLHF